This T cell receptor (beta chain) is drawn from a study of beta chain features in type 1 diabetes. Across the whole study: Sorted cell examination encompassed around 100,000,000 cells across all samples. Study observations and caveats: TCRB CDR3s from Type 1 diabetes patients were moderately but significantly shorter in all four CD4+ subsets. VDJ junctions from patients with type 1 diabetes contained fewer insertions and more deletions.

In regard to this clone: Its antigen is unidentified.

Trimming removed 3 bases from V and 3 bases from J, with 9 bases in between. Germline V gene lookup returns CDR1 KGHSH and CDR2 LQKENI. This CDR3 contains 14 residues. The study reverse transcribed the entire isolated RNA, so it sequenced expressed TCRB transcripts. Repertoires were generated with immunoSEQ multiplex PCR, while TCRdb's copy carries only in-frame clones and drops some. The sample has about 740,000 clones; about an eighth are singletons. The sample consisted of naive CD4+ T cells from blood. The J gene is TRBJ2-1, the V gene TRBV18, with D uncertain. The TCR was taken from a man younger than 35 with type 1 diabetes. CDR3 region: CASSPRTGYNEQFF. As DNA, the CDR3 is TGTGCCAGCTCACCTAGGACGGGCTACAATGAGCAGTTCTTC.